This is a list of T cell receptor beta chains from one sample in a study of control samples from healthy donors and cancer patients. Sequencing used immunoSEQ multiplex PCR; TCRdb keeps in-frame clones, though not all of them. This repertoire shows some 28,000 clones, around 80% found once; its top ten account for around 20%. Sequenced material: PBMCs. Receptors were obtained from a man in his sixties with head and neck cancer. CDR3s include the opening cysteine and the closing phenylalanine or tryptophan. The D gene is left open where the match is weak. The listing skips clone size in some rows; elsewhere it reads once, few, many or a size class.

CASSQGAGSETQYF,TGCGCCAGCAGCCAAGGAGCAGGGTCGGAGACCCAGTACTTC,NA,TRBJ2-5,TRBV4-1,NA
CAISEEGAMYQETQYF,TGTGCCATCAGTGAGGAGGGGGCCATGTACCAAGAGACCCAGTACTTC,NA,TRBJ2-5,TRBV10-3,TRBD1
CASIPSPSYNEQFF,TGCGCCAGCATCCCTAGTCCTTCCTACAATGAGCAGTTCTTC,NA,TRBJ2-1,TRBV5-1,NA
CAWRQRTAYEQYF,TGTGCCTGGAGGCAGCGGACAGCCTACGAGCAGTACTTC,few,TRBJ2-7,TRBV30,NA
CASSLYRNTEAFF,TGTGCCAGCAGTTTATACAGGAACACTGAAGCTTTCTTT,NA,TRBJ1-1,TRBV27,NA
CASSPPVRGSYNEQFF,TGTGCCAGCAGCCCCCCCGTCCGGGGTTCCTACAATGAGCAGTTCTTC,NA,TRBJ2-1,TRBV11-3,NA
CATVRSLAGAREQYF,TGTGCCACCGTCCGCTCCCTAGCGGGAGCACGAGAGCAGTACTTC,NA,TRBJ2-7,TRBV6-5,TRBD2
CASSPGDRATGELFF,TGTGCCAGCAGTCCCGGGGACAGGGCAACCGGGGAGCTGTTTTTT,NA,TRBJ2-2,TRBV27,TRBD1
CASSSSGQRSYEQYF,TGTGCCAGCAGCTCTTCGGGACAGCGCTCCTACGAGCAGTACTTC,NA,TRBJ2-7,TRBV7-2,TRBD1
CASSYWADLAKNIQYF,TGTGCCAGCAGTTACTGGGCAGACCTAGCCAAAAACATTCAGTACTTC,NA,TRBJ2-4,TRBV6-2/TRBV6-3,NA
CASSEVAFIAEQYF,TGCGCCAGCAGTGAGGTAGCGTTCATCGCCGAGCAGTACTTC,once,TRBJ2-7,TRBV10-2,NA
CASSNFGTDYEQYF,TGTGCCAGCAGCAACTTCGGGACAGACTACGAGCAGTACTTC,NA,TRBJ2-7,TRBV27,TRBD1
CASSDSGERTDTQYF,TGTGCCAGCAGTGACTCGGGAGAGCGGACAGATACGCAGTATTTT,few,TRBJ2-3,TRBV6-4,NA
CASSPQRGFSYEQYF,TGTGCCAGCAGCCCCCAGCGGGGTTTTTCCTACGAGCAGTACTTC,NA,TRBJ2-7,TRBV4-2,TRBD2
CASSPLGAGLPYEQYF,TGTGCCAGCAGCCCCCTTGGGGCAGGGCTGCCCTACGAGCAGTACTTC,NA,TRBJ2-7,TRBV7-8,NA
CASSFDNEQFF,TGTGCCAGCAGCTTTGACAATGAGCAGTTCTTC,NA,TRBJ2-1,TRBV7-9,NA
CASSFRTGAGNQPQHF,TGTGCCAGCAGCTTCCGGACAGGGGCGGGCAATCAGCCCCAGCATTTT,NA,TRBJ1-5,TRBV7-2,TRBD1
CSVATGTGLNQPQHF,TGCAGCGTGGCCACCGGGACAGGGCTTAATCAGCCCCAGCATTTT,NA,TRBJ1-5,TRBV29-1,TRBD1
CATSEAGTGDSGELFF,TGTGCCACCAGTGAAGCCGGGACAGGGGATTCCGGGGAGCTGTTTTTT,NA,TRBJ2-2,TRBV24-1,TRBD1
CASSSFQGANGYTF,TGTGCCAGCAGCAGTTTCCAGGGGGCGAATGGCTACACCTTC,once,TRBJ1-2,TRBV7-2,TRBD1
CASSFSSGWSPLHF,TGTGCCAGCAGCTTTTCGTCGGGGTGGTCACCCCTCCACTTT,once,TRBJ1-6,TRBV7-9,NA
CASSLMGGYNSPLHF,TGTGCCAGCAGCCTTATGGGGGGGTATAATTCACCCCTCCACTTT,NA,TRBJ1-6,TRBV3-1/TRBV3-2,NA
CASSSARVANEKLFF,TGTGCCAGCAGTTCCGCACGGGTGGCTAATGAAAAACTGTTTTTT,NA,TRBJ1-4,TRBV7-9,NA
CSGVGLGSYNEQFF,TGCAGCGGTGTGGGACTAGGATCCTACAATGAGCAGTTCTTC,few,TRBJ2-1,TRBV29-1,TRBD2
CSVGRDGNEKLFF,TGCAGCGTTGGTAGGGACGGAAATGAAAAACTGTTTTTT,NA,TRBJ1-4,TRBV29-1,NA
CASSQGFSGSLDEQYF,TGTGCCAGCAGCCAGGGGTTTAGCGGGAGTCTGGACGAGCAGTACTTC,few,TRBJ2-7,TRBV4-2,TRBD2
CASSHETQSSYEQYF,TGTGCCAGCAGTCATGAGACCCAGAGCTCCTACGAGCAGTACTTC,few,TRBJ2-7,TRBV6-5,NA
CASGSGGLEAFF,TGTGCCAGCGGGTCAGGGGGGCTCGAAGCTTTCTTT,once,TRBJ1-1,TRBV28,TRBD1
CSVQTGNTEAFF,TGCAGCGTTCAAACAGGAAACACTGAAGCTTTCTTT,NA,TRBJ1-1,TRBV29-1,NA
CATTSVGSTGELFF,TGTGCCACCACTAGCGTAGGGTCCACCGGGGAGCTGTTTTTT,few,TRBJ2-2,TRBV19,TRBD2
CASSLGQRKDTQYF,TGTGCCAGCAGCTTAGGACAGAGGAAGGATACGCAGTATTTT,NA,TRBJ2-3,TRBV7-9,NA
CASSIGELNQPQHF,TGTGCCAGTAGTATAGGTGAACTCAATCAGCCCCAGCATTTT,NA,TRBJ1-5,TRBV19,NA
CASSLPRLRERSSYNEQFF,TGTGCCAGCAGCTTACCCCGACTAAGGGAGCGGAGCTCCTACAATGAGCAGTTCTTC,NA,TRBJ2-1,TRBV7-2,NA
CASCIGTRYNSPLHF,TGTGCCAGCTGCATTGGGACACGATATAATTCACCCCTCCACTTT,few,TRBJ1-6,TRBV6-5,NA
CASSLPPPYTEAFF,TGTGCCAGCAGCCTTCCACCCCCTTACACTGAAGCTTTCTTT,NA,TRBJ1-1,TRBV3-1/TRBV3-2,NA
CASSSRGRSTYEQYF,TGTGCCAGCAGCTCCAGGGGCCGGTCCACCTACGAGCAGTACTTC,NA,TRBJ2-7,TRBV7-9,NA
CAWARGNTDTQYF,TGTGCCTGGGCCAGGGGTAACACAGATACGCAGTATTTT,once,TRBJ2-3,TRBV30,NA
CAWRTSGAYEQYF,TGTGCCTGGAGGACTAGCGGGGCCTACGAGCAGTACTTC,NA,TRBJ2-7,TRBV30,TRBD2
CATLGRGFYEQYF,TGTGCCACCTTGGGCAGGGGTTTCTACGAGCAGTACTTC,NA,TRBJ2-7,TRBV28,NA
CAINSGGYNEQFF,TGTGCCATCAACTCAGGGGGATACAATGAGCAGTTCTTC,NA,TRBJ2-1,TRBV10-3,TRBD1
CASSPGQGQETQYF,TGTGCCAGCAGCCCCGGACAGGGCCAAGAGACCCAGTACTTC,once,TRBJ2-5,TRBV7-9,TRBD1
CASGRILSNQPQHF,TGTGCCAGTGGACGGATACTTAGCAATCAGCCCCAGCATTTT,NA,TRBJ1-5,TRBV5-6,NA
CASSLTGSSAYEQYF,TGTGCCAGCAGCTTAACAGGCTCTTCGGCCTACGAGCAGTACTTC,NA,TRBJ2-7,TRBV7-3,NA
CASSHPPRLAGENEQFF,TGTGCCAGCAGCCATCCCCCCCGACTAGCGGGAGAGAATGAGCAGTTCTTC,NA,TRBJ2-1,TRBV3-1/TRBV3-2,TRBD2